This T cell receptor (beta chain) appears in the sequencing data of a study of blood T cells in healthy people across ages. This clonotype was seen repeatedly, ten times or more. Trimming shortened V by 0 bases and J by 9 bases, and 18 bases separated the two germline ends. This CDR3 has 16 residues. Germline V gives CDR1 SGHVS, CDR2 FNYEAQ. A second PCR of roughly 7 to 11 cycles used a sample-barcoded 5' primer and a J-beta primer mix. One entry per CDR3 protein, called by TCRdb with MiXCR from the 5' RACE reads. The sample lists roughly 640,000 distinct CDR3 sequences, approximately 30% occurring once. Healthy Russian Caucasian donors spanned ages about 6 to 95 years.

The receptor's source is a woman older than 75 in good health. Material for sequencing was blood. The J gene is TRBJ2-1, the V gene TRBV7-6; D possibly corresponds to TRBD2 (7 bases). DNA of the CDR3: TGTGCCAGCAGCTTAGCGGTCCCCGGGGGGCCGAGTGAGCAGTTCTTC. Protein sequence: CASSLAVPGGPSEQFF.